Below are 24 T cell receptor beta chains sequenced from a single sample in a study of T cells in Graves' hyperthyroidism and ophthalmopathy. RNA transcripts were the template for amplifying TCR beta CDR3 regions. Researchers ran a first-round RT-PCR on the TCR CDR3 using the HTBI primer set. TCRdb independently ran MiXCR on the multiplex PCR reads; one entry per CDR3 protein. Here the sample spans around 600,000 distinct CDR3 sequences, roughly 15% being singletons. The sequencing sample was made of blood. These receptors all stem from a woman aged 45-59 years with Graves' ophthalmopathy.

The chain carries TRBV7-3 and TRBJ2-1, with D maybe TRBD2 (6 bases). Between the trimmed V and J ends, which lost 1 base and 3 bases, there was a span of 19 bases. This CDR3 has 18 residues. The germline CDR1 and CDR2 sequences are SGHTA and FQGTGA. Written as DNA, the CDR3 is TGTGCCAGCAGCTTAATTGGAGGAGGGGCAGCACGCTACAATGAGCAGTTCTTC. The encoded protein is CASSLIGGGAARYNEQFF. Supplemented by reference TRBV7-3 and TRBJ2-1, the full variable domain reads GAGVSQTPSNKVTEKGKYVELRCDPISGHTALYWYRQSLGQGPEFLIYFQGTGAADDSGLPNDRFFAVRPEGSVSTLKIQRTERGDSAVYLCASSLIGGGAARYNEQFFGPGTRLTVL.

A remark on this clonotype: A junction end diverges from the germline sequence, so it may reflect a read error. The CDR3 bases are TGCGCCAGCAGCCAAGGCTCGGGACTAGCGGTTTACAATGAGCAGCTCTTC. The encoded protein is CASSQGSGLAVYNEQLF. This chain joins TRBV4-3 and TRBJ2-1; 11 nucleotides agree with TRBD2. Germline V gene sequence: CDR1 LGHNA, CDR2 YSLEER. The CDR3 runs to 17 residues.

This clonotype was counted at least ten times. The J gene is TRBJ2-5, the V gene TRBV12-3 or TRBV12-4; the match to TRBD2 covers 10 bases. The V and J ends lost 6 bases and 6 bases, in that order; junction bases with no gene match: 13. The CDR3 runs to 16 residues. The CDR3 sequence is CASSPVLAGALKTQYF. CDR3 nucleotide sequence: TGTGCCAGCAGCCCCGTTCTAGCGGGAGCTTTGAAGACCCAGTACTTC.

This clonotype was counted a few times. This chain links TRBV13 with TRBJ2-6; the D is unclear. The germline gives CDR1 PRHDT, CDR2 FYEKMQ (reference sequence). The germline V and J ends were trimmed by 5 bases and 4 bases, with 15 bases remaining between them. There are 16 residues in the CDR3. The CDR3 coding sequence is TGTGCCAGCAGCCCGAAGGGAAGCTCGGGGGCCAACGTCCTGACTTTC. Protein sequence: CASSPKGSSGANVLTF.

There are many counts of this clonotype. The rearrangement joins TRBV7-2 to TRBJ2-5; D not resolved. Germline CDR1 reads SGHTA; CDR2 reads FQGNSA. The CDR3 totals 14 residues. V was trimmed by 1 base and J by 2 bases, leaving 8 bases between them. The DNA for the CDR3 is TGTGCCAGCAGCTTAGGTCTGGGACAAGAGACCCAGTACTTC. This sequence encodes CASSLGLGQETQYF.

This clonotype was seen ten or more times. The chain is built from TRBV9 and TRBJ1-1; D gene unclear. Germline CDR1 is SGDLS and CDR2 is YYNGEE. Between the trimmed V and J ends, which lost 2 bases and 8 bases, there was a span of 16 bases. The CDR3 extends over 14 amino acids. This CDR3 is CASSVADGGYEAFF. The CDR3 region has the DNA TGTGCCAGCAGCGTCGCTGACGGCGGTTACGAAGCTTTCTTT.

This clonotype was observed many times. The chain has TRBV7-3 and TRBJ2-3; 9 positions agree with TRBD1. The trim removed 2 bases at V and 3 bases at J, leaving 24 bases unmatched. Germline V gene lookup returns CDR1 SGHTA and CDR2 FQGTGA. The CDR3 length is 22 residues. In DNA, the CDR3 is TGTGCCAGCAGCTTATTGCCCCACAGACCGGGACAGGGTTATGGGAGTACAGATACGCAGTATTTT. Residues: CASSLLPHRPGQGYGSTDTQYF.

About this clonotype itself: The conserved closing phenylalanine or tryptophan is absent in this CDR3, likely reflecting a read error. This chain connects TRBV9 to TRBJ2-7; 10 nucleotides agree with TRBD2. CDR3 size: 14 residues. After removal of 7 bases from V and 1 base from J, the junction contained 5 bases not matched to a gene. Germline V gene lookup returns CDR1 SGDLS and CDR2 YYNGEE. The CDR3 DNA reads as TGTGCCAGCTCACTGACTAGCGGGTCCTACGAGCAGTACTAC. It specifies CASSLTSGSYEQYY.

The gene calls are TRBV2 and TRBJ1-2; the D gene is possibly TRBD1 (5 bases). Between the trimmed V and J ends, which lost 3 bases and 4 bases, there was a span of 9 bases. CDR3 length equals 13 residues. CDR1 and CDR2 (germline): SNHLY, FYNNEI. CDR3 coding DNA: TGTGCCAGCAGTGACGGGGGTTCCTATGGCTACACCTTC. This sequence encodes CASSDGGSYGYTF.

This chain uses TRBV9 with TRBJ2-2; tentative D call: TRBD1 (6 bases). Trimming took 5 bases from V and 4 from J, leaving 9 bases between them. Germline V CDR1 and CDR2: SGDLS, YYNGEE. This CDR3 is 13 amino acids long. The CDR3 spells CASRGHPTGELFF. The CDR3 DNA follows: TGTGCCAGCAGGGGACACCCCACCGGGGAGCTGTTTTTT.

The V call is TRBV14, the J call TRBJ2-1, with TRBD1 identical over 12 bases. Germline CDR1 and CDR2: SGHDN and FVKESK. J gave up 8 bases and V 0 bases, and 5 bases lay outside the gene matches. This CDR3 spans 16 amino acids. CDR3 in amino acids: CASSQDTGTGGYEQFF. CDR3 nucleotides: TGTGCCAGCAGCCAAGATACCGGGACAGGGGGCTATGAGCAGTTCTTC.

In this sample, this clonotype turned up many times. The chain has TRBV27 and TRBJ1-2; D is unresolved. V was shortened by 5 bases and J by 8 bases, with 18 bases between the two germline ends. CDR1 is MNHEY and CDR2 is SMNVEV in the germline V gene (reference sequence). The CDR3 runs 14 residues. CDR3 in amino acids: CASSDASHSAGYTF. Written as DNA, the CDR3 is TGTGCCAGCAGTGATGCGTCTCACAGCGCGGGCTACACCTTC.

This clonotype appeared a few times. The chain joins TRBV20-1 to TRBJ1-5; D perhaps matches TRBD1 (5 bases). The CDR3 is 16 residues long. The V and J ends lost 0 bases and 1 base respectively, with 13 bases between them. Per the germline V gene, CDR1 is DFQATT and CDR2 is SNEGSKA (reference sequence). Here the CDR3 DNA reads TGCAGTGCTAGAGACCCCAGGGCGTCCAGCAATCAGCCCCAGCATTTT. Its protein is CSARDPRASSNQPQHF.

Only a few counts were recorded for this clonotype. The chain recombines TRBV12-3 or TRBV12-4 with TRBJ2-7; D tentatively fits TRBD1 or TRBD2 (5 bases each). The CDR3 has 13 amino acids. V lost 6 bases to trimming and J lost 6 bases, with 15 bases between them. The CDR3 sequence is CASRISGTSEQYF. The CDR3 DNA is TGTGCCAGCAGGATCTCCGGGACCTCCGAGCAGTACTTC.

This clonotype was detected a few times. The rearrangement links TRBV27 to TRBJ2-7, with 10 bases that match TRBD2. V shed 5 bases, J shed 0 bases, and the junction held 7 bases outside the gene matches. The CDR3 runs to 16 residues. Germline V gene data show CDR1 as MNHEY and CDR2 as SMNVEV (reference sequence). The CDR3 sequence is CASSSSGLAFSYEQYF. Written as DNA, the CDR3 is TGTGCCAGCAGTAGCTCGGGACTAGCGTTCTCCTACGAGCAGTACTTC.

This clonotype was counted many times. The rearrangement uses TRBV6-2 or TRBV6-3 and TRBJ2-7; no clear D. Trimming cost V 2 bases and J 1 base, with 6 bases left between them. From germline, CDR1 is MNHEY and CDR2 SVGEGT. The CDR3 length is 13 residues. The CDR3: CASSYQESYEQYF. The CDR3 region has the DNA TGTGCCAGCAGTTACCAGGAGTCCTACGAGCAGTACTTC.

The V and J genes are TRBV24-1 and TRBJ2-2; no clear D gene. Germline loops: CDR1 KGHDR, CDR2 SFDVKD. Trimming left V 5 bases short and J 6 bases short, with 6 bases between. CDR3 length equals 12 residues. The CDR3 DNA is TGTGCCACCAGTGTTAATCCCGGGGAGCTGTTTTTT. Translated: CATSVNPGELFF.

This clonotype was picked up many times. The chain is built from TRBV28 and TRBJ2-3; no firm D call. Germline-derived CDR1 and CDR2 are MDHEN and SYDVKM. There are 13 residues in the CDR3. The V end was cut by 7 bases, the J end by 0 bases, with 8 bases between. CDR3 protein: CASISLSTDTQYF. The CDR3 DNA is TGTGCCAGCATAAGCTTAAGCACAGATACGCAGTATTTT.

The rearrangement links TRBV7-8 to TRBJ1-3, with D maybe TRBD1 (6 bases). V was pared by 5 bases and J by 4 bases, with 18 bases between. The CDR3 contains 16 residues. Germline CDR1 SGHVS, CDR2 FQNEAQ. CDR3 nucleotide sequence: TGTGCCAGCAGCGCGGTGCCCGGGACATCGGGAAACACCATATATTTT. Its translation is CASSAVPGTSGNTIYF.

This clonotype was detected many times. The V and J genes are TRBV29-1 and TRBJ2-7; 10 nucleotides line up with TRBD1. The CDR3 spans 14 residues. Germline V CDR1 and CDR2: SQVTM, ANQGSEA. J gave up 3 bases and V 6 bases, and 8 bases lay outside the gene matches. The CDR3, as DNA: TGCAGCGTGACCCGACAGGGGGCTTTCTACGAGCAGTACTTC. Translation gives CSVTRQGAFYEQYF.

V usage is TRBV19 and J usage is TRBJ1-5; 7 positions match TRBD1. The ends lost 10 bases at V and 4 bases at J; junction bases unmatched: 10. The CDR3 is 14 residues long. CDR1 and CDR2 from the germline V gene are LNHDA and SQIVND (reference sequence). The CDR3 spells CATDRVVRNQPQHF. For the CDR3, the DNA is TGTGCCACTGACAGGGTAGTCAGGAATCAGCCCCAGCATTTT.

This clonotype appeared a few times. This chain connects TRBV6-1 to TRBJ1-5; D is perhaps TRBD1 (6 bases). Germline CDR1 MNHNS, CDR2 SASEGT. V dropped 1 base and J dropped 5 bases, with 15 bases sitting between them. CDR3 length: 16 residues. This CDR3 is CASSEVAGAGDQPQHF. CDR3 DNA: TGTGCCAGCAGTGAAGTTGCAGGGGCGGGTGATCAGCCCCAGCATTTT.

This clonotype was found many times. CDR3 amino acids: CASSSGEQFF. CDR3 nucleotides: TGTGCCAGCAGTTCAGGGGAGCAGTTCTTC. This chain links TRBV12-3 or TRBV12-4 with TRBJ2-1; possible D gene TRBD1, 5 bases. Trimming pared 4 bases from V and 10 bases from J, leaving 5 bases between. The CDR3 covers 10 residues.

The chain is built from TRBV3-1 and TRBJ2-3; D is perhaps TRBD1 or TRBD2 (5 bases each). The CDR3 is 15 residues long. The germline V gene has CDR1 LGHDT and CDR2 YNNKEL (reference sequence). The V and J ends lost 1 base and 6 bases respectively, with 14 bases between them. CDR3 DNA sequence: TGTGCCAGCAGCCAAGGAGCCCAGGGCGGGGATACGCAGTATTTT. Protein sequence: CASSQGAQGGDTQYF.